One sample yielded the 26 T cell receptor beta chains listed below, sequenced in a study of T cell clonality in common variable immunodeficiency. TCRdb keeps only in-frame clones here, not all; method: immunoSEQ multiplex PCR. The sample has approximately 42,000 clones, none seen only once. Sequencing was performed on peripheral blood mononuclear cells. These receptors originate from a person aged 18-70 years in good health.

The table lists this clone with many counts. The missing CDR3 end, 3 residues past where the read stops, is filled in from the germline J gene. The rearrangement links TRBV28 to TRBJ2-7; a weak D match, TRBD1 (5 bases). The CDR3 contains 14 residues. V lost 7 bases and J lost 1, with 14 bases in between. Per germline, CDR1 MDHEN and CDR2 SYDVKM. Partial CDR3 DNA: TGTGCCAGCACCCCATGGGGCAGGTCCTACGAG. The encoded protein is CASTPWGRSYE. From start to end, the CDR3 is CASTPWGRSYEQYF.

This clone has at least ten counts. The CDR3 is CASSLVGSDTYEQYF. The sequenced CDR3 bases are TGTGCCAGCAGCTTAGTAGGCTCGGACACCTACGAG. J is TRBJ2-7 and V is TRBV7-2; D might be TRBD1 (5 bases). The CDR3 is cut off 3 residues early in the read; its end comes from the germline J gene. Germline CDR1 and CDR2: SGHTA and FQGNSA. The CDR3 contains 15 residues. V was pared by 1 base and J by 2 bases, with 12 bases between.

This clone was observed many times. The CDR3 is cut off 3 residues early in the read; its end comes from the germline J gene. The chain joins TRBV20-1 to TRBJ2-5; D is perhaps TRBD1 (6 bases). Germline assignment: CDR1 DFQATT and CDR2 SNEGSKA (reference sequence). Deletions cut 1 base from V and 5 bases from J, with 17 bases between. The CDR3 contains 15 residues. Incomplete CDR3 DNA: TGCAGTGCTAGAGGGACAGCGCATAACGGGGAGACC. Its translation: CSARGTAHNGET. The CDR3 reads in full as CSARGTAHNGETQYF.

There are many counts of this clone. The DNA ends 3 residues before the CDR3 does, and the rest of the CDR3 is filled in from the germline J gene. The chain joins TRBV29-1 to TRBJ2-2; 8 nucleotides line up with TRBD2. Germline trimming cut 4 bases from V and 7 bases from J; bases unmatched to any gene: 8. Per the germline V gene, CDR1 is SQVTM and CDR2 is ANQGSEA. The CDR3 extends over 14 amino acids. Partial CDR3 DNA: TGCAGCGTTGCCGGGACTAGGACGGTCGGGGAG. This codes for CSVAGTRTVGE. In full, the CDR3 is CSVAGTRTVGELFF.

Worth noting for this clone: The read comes to an end 3 residues before the CDR3 does, leaving the germline J gene to fill in the end. The gene calls are TRBV5-1 and TRBJ2-3; TRBD2 is a possible D gene (5 bases). There are 14 residues in the CDR3. The V gene's germline CDR1 is SGHRS and CDR2 YFSETQ. Partial CDR3 DNA: TGCGCCAGCAGCTTGGAGCGGCCCCAAGAGACG. As protein: CASSLERPQET. The whole CDR3 sequence is CASSLERPQETQYF.

This clone was seen repeatedly, ten times or more. The CDR3 end falls 3 residues outside the read, so it is completed with the germline J gene. This rearrangement joins TRBV18 to TRBJ1-1; a weak D match, TRBD1 (5 bases). Germline CDR1 reads KGHSH; CDR2 reads LQKENI. This CDR3 is built from 14 residues. V gave up 6 bases and J gave up 4 bases, with 15 bases separating them. Incomplete CDR3 DNA: TGTGCCAGCTCCGGAGGTGGGGCCCGCACTGAA. Protein product: CASSGGGARTE. The whole CDR3 protein reads CASSGGGARTEAFF. The full variable domain, completed using reference TRBV18 and TRBJ1-1, is NAGVMQNPRHLVRRRGQEARLRCSPMKGHSHVYWYRQLPEEGLKFMVYLQKENIIDESGMPKERFSAEFPKEGPSILRIQQVVRGDSAAYFCASSGGGARTEAFFGQGTRLTVV.

This clone was seen many times. The read finishes 3 residues shy of the CDR3 end, and the germline J gene is used to complete it. The V call is TRBV5-4, the J call TRBJ1-2; D is unclear. The germline CDR1 and CDR2 sequences are SGHNT and YYREEE (reference sequence). V lost 4 bases to trimming and J lost 2 bases, with 6 bases between them. The CDR3 totals 12 residues. CDR3 region: CASSAYNYGYTF. Incomplete CDR3 DNA: TGTGCCAGCAGCGCCTACAACTATGGC.

This clone has a count of ten or more. With the read ending 3 residues before the CDR3 end, the germline J gene is used to fill in that end. This chain connects TRBV5-4 to TRBJ2-7, with D perhaps matching TRBD2 (7 bases). This CDR3 is 15 amino acids long. V dropped 7 bases and J dropped 2 bases, with 19 bases sitting between them. Germline V gene sequence: CDR1 SGHNT, CDR2 YYREEE (reference sequence). The CDR3 protein is CASRQWAGATYEQYF. The sequenced part of the CDR3 DNA is TGTGCCAGCCGCCAATGGGCGGGGGCTACCTACGAG.

This clone was observed at least ten times. The CDR3 end is not reached by the read, which stops 3 residues before it; the germline J gene fills it in. This sequence joins TRBV5-4 and TRBJ2-3, with 12 bases fitting TRBD2. The germline gives CDR1 SGHNT, CDR2 YYREEE (reference sequence). The trim removed 2 bases at V and 3 bases at J, leaving 1 base unmatched. This CDR3 has 15 amino acids. CDR3 region: CASSFLAGGTDTQYF. The sequenced part of the CDR3 DNA is TGTGCCAGCAGCTTCCTAGCGGGAGGGACAGATACG. Full variable domain (remainder filled in from reference TRBV5-4 and TRBJ2-3): ETGVTQSPTHLIKTRGQQVTLRCSSQSGHNTVSWYQQALGQGPQFIFQYYREEENGRGNFPPRFSGLQFPNYSSELNVNALELDDSALYLCASSFLAGGTDTQYFGPGTRLTVL.

This clone was detected a few times. The read terminates 3 residues before the CDR3 end, so the remaining end is supplied by the germline J gene. The chain recombines TRBV5-1 with TRBJ2-1; 7 bases line up with TRBD2. Germline trimming cut 4 bases from V and 6 bases from J; bases unmatched to any gene: 7. This CDR3 contains 14 residues. Germline loops: CDR1 SGHRS, CDR2 YFSETQ. The sequenced part of the CDR3 DNA is TGCGCCAGCAGCCTGAGGACTAGGAGCAATGAG. Translated: CASSLRTRSNE. The complete CDR3 sequence is CASSLRTRSNEQFF.

This clone came up many times. The read ends 3 residues before the CDR3 terminus; that terminus is restored from the germline J gene. V is TRBV29-1 and J is TRBJ2-4, with D maybe TRBD1 (6 bases). Trimming left V 1 base short and J 6 bases short, with 16 bases between. CDR3 size: 15 residues. Germline loops: CDR1 SQVTM, CDR2 ANQGSEA. The CDR3 loop is CSVEGAQGARNIQYF. CDR3 DNA, as far as it was read: TGCAGCGTTGAAGGTGCACAGGGAGCGAGAAACATT.

CDR3 amino acids: CASSLPKGGGEGTDTQYF. The sequenced CDR3 bases are TGCGCCAGCAGCTTACCAAAGGGGGGGGGAGAAGGCACAGATACG. The chain employs TRBV5-1 and TRBJ2-3; maybe TRBD2 (7 bases). Read coverage stops 3 residues before the CDR3 terminus; the germline J gene supplies the remainder. CDR3 size: 18 residues. The V gene's germline CDR1 is SGHRS and CDR2 YFSETQ. Deletions cut 2 bases from V and 1 base from J, with 20 bases between.

This clone was picked up many times. The sequenced fragment ends 3 residues before the CDR3 boundary, so the rest is inferred from the germline J gene. This chain connects TRBV19 to TRBJ2-1; 9 bases align to TRBD1. With 4 bases clipped from V and 7 bases from J, the junction kept 14 bases outside the gene matches. Germline CDR1 is LNHDA and CDR2 is SQIVND (reference sequence). The CDR3 is made up of 17 amino acids. CDR3 DNA (partial): TGTGCCAGTAGTACACTCCCCCGGGACAGGGATCTGAATGAG. This gives the protein CASSTLPRDRDLNE. Given in full, the CDR3 is CASSTLPRDRDLNEQFF.

About this clone itself: The junction differs from germline at one of its ends, possibly a read error. The CDR3 extends 3 residues past the end of the read, so its final part is completed from the germline J gene. The sample contains more than one DNA sequence encoding this CDR3. The chain recombines TRBV19 with TRBJ1-3; D is possibly TRBD1 (5 bases). The germline V gene has CDR1 LNHDA and CDR2 SQIVND (reference sequence). The CDR3 sequence is 14 residues long. The covered CDR3 bases are TGTGCCACCACGACACTCGCAAGGGGAAACACA. Translated: CATTTLARGNT. The entire CDR3 reads CATTTLARGNTIYF.

This clone was seen many times. The read ends 3 residues early relative to the CDR3; the germline J gene fills the gap. This chain links TRBV2 with TRBJ2-7; 8 nucleotides line up with TRBD1. The CDR3 loop spans 15 amino acids. The trim removed 4 bases at V and 0 bases at J, leaving 5 bases unmatched. Per the germline V gene, CDR1 is SNHLY and CDR2 is FYNNEI. CDR3 sequence reads: CASSAGTGPSYEQYF. CDR3 bases read: TGTGCCAGCAGTGCCGGGACAGGACCCTCCTACGAG.

The table lists this clone with many counts. The read halts 3 residues ahead of the CDR3 end, with the missing end drawn from the germline J gene. The chain is built from TRBV29-1 and TRBJ2-2, with 10 bases identical to TRBD1. Germline V gives CDR1 SQVTM, CDR2 ANQGSEA. The CDR3 spans 13 residues. The CDR3 sequence: CSVARTGGEKLFF. CDR3 DNA (partial): TGCAGCGTTGCCCGGACAGGGGGGGAAAAG.

A few counts support this clone. The read comes to an end 3 residues before the CDR3 does, leaving the germline J gene to fill in the end. This chain joins TRBV10-2 and TRBJ1-1, with TRBD1 identical over 11 bases. From germline, CDR1 is WSHSY and CDR2 SAAADI. The CDR3 contains 14 residues. Germline trimming cut 6 bases from V and 1 base from J; bases unmatched to any gene: 1. Here the CDR3 reads CASRGQGANTEAFF. The CDR3 DNA, read in part, is TGCGCCAGCAGAGGACAGGGGGCGAACACTGAA.

In its sample, this clone was seen many times. Coverage ceases 3 residues before the CDR3 finishes, and the germline J gene fills in the end. The chain recombines TRBV18 with TRBJ2-3, with TRBD1 identical over 10 bases. The V segment lost 4 bases and the J segment 1 base; nucleotides outside the gene matches: 2. The germline V gene has CDR1 KGHSH and CDR2 LQKENI. The CDR3 covers 15 residues. CDR3: CASSQGTGGTDTQYF. Partial CDR3 DNA: TGTGCCAGCTCACAAGGGACAGGGGGCACAGATACG.

Note on this clone: The read ends 3 residues shy of where the CDR3 ends; the end is completed using the germline J gene. This chain uses TRBV5-1 with TRBJ2-2; TRBD1 matches 7 bases. The CDR3 sequence is 16 residues long. Germline values: CDR1 SGHRS, CDR2 YFSETQ. The CDR3 DNA, read in part, is TGCGCCAGCAGCTTGCGGGTCGGGACAGAGAATGAAAAG. It yields the protein CASSLRVGTENEK. The CDR3 in its entirety is CASSLRVGTENEKLFF.

This clone was found many times. The missing CDR3 end, 3 residues past where the read stops, is filled in from the germline J gene. The chain couples TRBV7-2 to TRBJ2-7; D is possibly TRBD1 or TRBD2 (5 bases each). With 5 bases removed from V and 1 base from J, the gap between germline ends came to 12 bases. From germline, CDR1 is SGHTA and CDR2 FQGNSA. The CDR3 totals 14 residues. CDR3 amino acids: CASSQGEKSYEQYF. CDR3 bases read: TGTGCCAGCAGCCAAGGGGAGAAATCCTACGAG.

This clone occurred many times. The CDR3 end lies 3 residues beyond the end of the read and is filled in from the germline J gene. The chain joins TRBV2 to TRBJ2-1, with 13 bases identical to TRBD2. Unmatched junction bases numbered 7, after V lost 1 base and J lost 7 bases. Germline V lookup: CDR1 SNHLY, CDR2 FYNNEI. CDR3 length: 17 amino acids. The sequenced CDR3 bases are TGTGCCAGCAGTGAAGAGAGACTAGCGGGAGGTTTGAATGAG. Encoded protein: CASSEERLAGGLNE. The full CDR3 protein reads CASSEERLAGGLNEQFF. Filled out from reference TRBV2 and TRBJ2-1, the complete variable domain reads EPEVTQTPSHQVTQMGQEVILRCVPISNHLYFYWYRQILGQKVEFLVSFYNNEISEKSEIFDDQFSVERPDGSNFTLKIRSTKLEDSAMYFCASSEERLAGGLNEQFFGPGTRLTVL.

This clone was recorded many times. The read falls 3 residues short of the CDR3 end, and the missing part is taken from the germline J gene. This chain links TRBV5-1 with TRBJ2-3; 10 nucleotides agree with TRBD2. CDR1 and CDR2 (germline): SGHRS, YFSETQ. This CDR3 is built from 17 residues. V lost 0 bases to trimming and J lost 5 bases; unmatched junction nucleotides: 9. Partial CDR3 DNA: TGCGCCAGCAGCTTGGAGCTAGCGGGGGAGTATGGAGATACG. Residues: CASSLELAGEYGDT. The whole CDR3 protein is CASSLELAGEYGDTQYF. Using reference TRBV5-1 and TRBJ2-3 for the parts outside the CDR3, the full variable domain is KAGVTQTPRYLIKTRGQQVTLSCSPISGHRSVSWYQQTPGQGLQFLFEYFSETQRNKGNFPGRFSGRQFSNSRSEMNVSTLELGDSALYLCASSLELAGEYGDTQYFGPGTRLTVL.

This clone was recorded many times. The read stops 3 residues short of the end of the CDR3; the missing end is completed from the germline J gene. The V gene is TRBV10-3, the J gene TRBJ2-7; the match to TRBD2 covers 7 bases. V shed 3 bases, J shed 4 bases, and the junction held 12 bases outside the gene matches. In germline, CDR1 is ENHRY, CDR2 SYGVKD. CDR3 length: 16 amino acids. The CDR3 is CAISEGSGPPPYEQYF. The sequenced CDR3 bases are TGTGCCATCAGTGAAGGTAGCGGGCCGCCCCCATACGAG.

This clone was seen at least ten times. The read terminates 3 residues ahead of where the CDR3 ends, so the germline J gene completes it. V is TRBV5-1 and J is TRBJ2-2, with TRBD2 matching over 8 bases. The J segment lost 7 bases and the V segment lost 0 bases, leaving 8 bases of the junction unmatched. This CDR3 comprises 16 residues. Germline V gene lookup returns CDR1 SGHRS and CDR2 YFSETQ. The DNA read from the CDR3 is TGCGCCAGCAGCTTGGACGCAGCGGGAGTTTTCGGGGAG. It translates to CASSLDAAGVFGE. In full, the CDR3 reads CASSLDAAGVFGELFF.

This clone was picked up many times. The read ends 3 residues shy of where the CDR3 ends; the end is completed using the germline J gene. The rearrangement joins TRBV6-1 to TRBJ2-4; D possibly corresponds to TRBD2 (5 bases). CDR1 and CDR2 from the germline V gene are MNHNS and SASEGT. The length of the CDR3 is 16 residues. V was trimmed by 2 bases and J by 1 base, leaving 12 bases between them. The CDR3 DNA, read in part, is TGTGCCAGCAGTGAACGGGGAGTAGGGGCCAAAAACATT. It is translated as CASSERGVGAKNI. Given in full, the CDR3 is CASSERGVGAKNIQYF.

Comments on this clone: The read ends 3 residues before the CDR3 terminus; that terminus is restored from the germline J gene. The chain links TRBV11-2 to TRBJ1-1, with D unclear. Trimming took 2 bases from V and 3 from J, leaving 7 bases between them. Germline lookup yields CDR1 SGHAT and CDR2 FQNNGV. The CDR3 covers 13 residues. CDR3 in amino acids: CASSLSRDTEAFF. The DNA read from the CDR3 is TGTGCCAGCAGCTTATCCCGGGACACTGAA.